Each of the 8 T cell receptor beta chains below was sequenced from the same sample in a study of neurological immune-mediated disorders (dated by TCRdb to between 2017 and 2020). Library construction relied on 5' RACE. TCRdb records Illumina HiSeq 2500 as the sequencer. TCRdb's own reprocessing of the public reads used fastp at Q25 and MiXCR and kept productive beta chains. Every entry covers one CDR3 protein and lists the most common genes and DNA from its rows. The sample table lists around 69,000 distinct CDR3 sequences, around 3.7% of them with a count of one. The ten largest account for over 3.5% of the sample. The sequenced material came from PBMCs. The receptor set was obtained from a man aged 35 to 55 with multiple sclerosis.

This clonotype was seen at least ten times. The chain couples TRBV24-1 to TRBJ2-3; D uncertain. The germline V gene encodes CDR1 KGHDR and CDR2 SFDVKD. The V end lost 4 bases, the J end lost 2 bases, and 6 bases lay between the germline ends. The CDR3 runs 13 residues. CDR3 residues: CATSEDNTDTQYF. The CDR3 nucleotides read TGTGCCACCAGTGAAGACAACACAGATACGCAGTATTTT.

In this sample, this clonotype turned up many times. The chain uses TRBV29-1 and TRBJ2-3; D call uncertain. Germline assignment: CDR1 SQVTM and CDR2 ANQGSEA. The CDR3 sequence is 13 residues long. The V and J ends lost 4 bases and 0 bases respectively, with 8 bases between them. The CDR3 region is CSVVQVSTDTQYF. The CDR3 bases are TGCAGCGTTGTCCAGGTTAGCACAGATACGCAGTATTTT.

This clonotype has at least ten counts. The chain couples TRBV29-1 to TRBJ2-5; TRBD2 matches 9 bases. V was pared by 6 bases and J by 5 bases, with 7 bases of the junction left unmatched. This CDR3 comprises 13 residues. CDR1 is SQVTM, CDR2 ANQGSEA, per germline. CDR3: CSVEREARETQYF. The CDR3, as DNA: TGCAGCGTCGAGCGGGAGGCGCGGGAGACCCAGTACTTC.

This clonotype occurred many times. The chain links TRBV7-8 to TRBJ1-2; D is perhaps TRBD1 (6 bases). This CDR3 is built from 14 residues. Germline CDR1 SGHVS, CDR2 FQNEAQ. V gave up 5 bases and J gave up 4 bases, with 14 bases separating them. The CDR3 DNA reads TGTGCCAGCAGCCTGGGCAGGGGCTCCTATGGCTACACCTTC. Translation: CASSLGRGSYGYTF.

This clonotype appeared many times. The J gene is TRBJ1-4, the V gene TRBV20-1; 8 bases match TRBD1. Germline-derived CDR1 and CDR2 are DFQATT and SNEGSKA (reference sequence). V lost 3 bases to trimming and J lost 5 bases; unmatched junction nucleotides: 2. The CDR3 is 13 amino acids. The DNA for the CDR3 is TGCAGTGCTAGCGGGACAGGAAATGAAAAACTGTTTTTT. Amino acids: CSASGTGNEKLFF.

This clonotype was seen at least ten times. The chain employs TRBV5-1 and TRBJ2-2, with D perhaps assigned TRBD1 or TRBD2 (5 bases each). The CDR3 contains 14 residues. Germline V gene data show CDR1 as SGHRS and CDR2 as YFSETQ. V was shortened by 1 base and J by 7 bases, with 11 bases between the two germline ends. The CDR3 bases are TGCGCCAGCAGCTTGAGGGGAGACGACGGGGAGCTGTTTTTT. Its translation: CASSLRGDDGELFF.

This clonotype was detected many times. V gene TRBV20-1 combines with J gene TRBJ2-7; 7 nucleotides agree with TRBD1. V was pared by 1 base and J by 2 bases, with 5 bases of the junction left unmatched. This CDR3 contains 14 residues. The germline CDR1 and CDR2 sequences are DFQATT and SNEGSKA (reference sequence). CDR3 region: CSARALTGTYEQYF. The CDR3 bases are TGCAGTGCTAGAGCATTGACAGGGACCTACGAGCAGTACTTC.

This clonotype was observed many times. The chain joins TRBV7-2 to TRBJ2-7, with D perhaps matching TRBD1 or TRBD2 (5 bases each). Trimming cost V 1 base and J 2 bases, with 9 bases left between them. Per the germline V gene, CDR1 is SGHTA and CDR2 is FQGNSA. The CDR3 extends over 14 amino acids. CDR3 residues: CASSLEPGPYEQYF. CDR3 sequence (DNA): TGTGCCAGCAGCTTAGAACCGGGACCCTACGAGCAGTACTTC.